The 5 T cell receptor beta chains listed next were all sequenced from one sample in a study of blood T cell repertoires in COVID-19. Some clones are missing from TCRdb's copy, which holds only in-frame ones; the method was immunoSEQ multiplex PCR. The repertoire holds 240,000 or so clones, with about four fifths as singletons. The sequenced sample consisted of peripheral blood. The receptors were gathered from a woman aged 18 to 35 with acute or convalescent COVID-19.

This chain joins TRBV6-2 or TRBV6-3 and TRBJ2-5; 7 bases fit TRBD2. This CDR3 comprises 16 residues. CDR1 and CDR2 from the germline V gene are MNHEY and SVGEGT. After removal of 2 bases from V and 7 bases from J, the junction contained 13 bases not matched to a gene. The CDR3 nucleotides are TGTGCCAGCAGTTACCGAGCGGGGACGAGTGTAGTGACCCAGTACTTC. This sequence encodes CASSYRAGTSVVTQYF.

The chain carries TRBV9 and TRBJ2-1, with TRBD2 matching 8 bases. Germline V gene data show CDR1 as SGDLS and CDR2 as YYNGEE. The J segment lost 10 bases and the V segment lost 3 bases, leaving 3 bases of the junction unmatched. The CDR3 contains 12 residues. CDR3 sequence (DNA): TGTGCCAGCAGCGGTACTAGCGGCGAGCAGTTCTTC. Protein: CASSGTSGEQFF.

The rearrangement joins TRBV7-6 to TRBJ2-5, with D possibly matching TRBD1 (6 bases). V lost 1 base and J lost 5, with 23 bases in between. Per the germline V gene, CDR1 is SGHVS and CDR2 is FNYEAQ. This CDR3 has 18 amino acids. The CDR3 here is CASSLVLAGDPETETQYF. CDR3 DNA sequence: TGTGCCAGCAGCTTAGTTTTAGCAGGGGATCCAGAAACGGAGACCCAGTACTTC.

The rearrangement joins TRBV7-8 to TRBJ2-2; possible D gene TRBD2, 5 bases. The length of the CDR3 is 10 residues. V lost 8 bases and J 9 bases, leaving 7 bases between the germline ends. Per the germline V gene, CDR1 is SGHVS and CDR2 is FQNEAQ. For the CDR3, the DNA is TGTGCCAGCGGGGAGTGGGAGCTGTTTTTT. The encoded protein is CASGEWELFF. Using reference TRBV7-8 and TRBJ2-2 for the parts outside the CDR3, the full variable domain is GAGVSQSPRYKVAKRGQDVALRCDPISGHVSLFWYQQALGQGPEFLTYFQNEAQLDKSGLPSDRFFAERPEGSVSTLKIQRTQQEDSAVYLCASGEWELFFGEGSRLTVL.

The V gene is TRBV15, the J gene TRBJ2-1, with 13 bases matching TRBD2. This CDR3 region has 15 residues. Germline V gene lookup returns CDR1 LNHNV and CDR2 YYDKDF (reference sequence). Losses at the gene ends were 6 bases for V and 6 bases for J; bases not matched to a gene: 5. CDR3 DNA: TGTGCCACCAGGCCGGGACTAGCGGGAAGCAATGAGCAGTTCTTC. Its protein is CATRPGLAGSNEQFF.